This T cell receptor (beta chain) was captured in a study of a mutant IDH1 vaccine in newly diagnosed glioma. Time point of the sample: week 11, during vaccination. Topical imiquimod was applied with each vaccine dose, which held 300 ug of mutant IDH1 20-mer peptide. With regard to this clone: Its target is not known.

J gave up 3 bases and V 7 bases, and 3 bases lay outside the gene matches. Germline V CDR1 and CDR2: SGHTA, FQGNSA. The CDR3 spans 12 residues. Only in-frame clones appear in the TCRdb table, and some are missing; sequencing was by immunoSEQ multiplex PCR. The sample consists of about 32,000 clones, roughly 80% of them appearing once. The clonotype was recovered from a man in his thirties or forties with glioma. This sample comprised PBMCs, obtained from a glioma patient whose treatment included an IDH1 peptide vaccine. This chain links TRBV7-2 with TRBJ2-7, with TRBD2 matching 7 bases. CDR3 DNA: TGTGCCAGCACGACTAGCCTCTACGAGCAGTACTTC. Protein product: CASTTSLYEQYF.